Below are 28 T cell receptor beta chains sequenced from a single sample in a study of human versus mouse CDR3 diversity and MHC coevolution. Produced via immunoSEQ multiplex PCR; TCRdb's table is partial and in-frame only. The data contain over 60,000 clones, roughly 90% of them singletons. The sequencing sample was made of naive CD4+ T cells from blood. As to subset: CD45RO-negative CD62L-positive naive CD4 T cells. These receptors were obtained from a person aged 25-75 years in good health.

The chain is built from TRBV15 and TRBJ2-7; D gene uncertain. Per germline, CDR1 LNHNV and CDR2 YYDKDF (reference sequence). V lost 2 bases and J 3 bases, leaving 17 bases between the germline ends. The CDR3 loop spans 16 amino acids. In DNA form, the CDR3 reads TGTGCCACCAGCAGACCTATGGTGAAGTCATTCTACGAGCAGTACTTC. Its protein product is CATSRPMVKSFYEQYF.

The chain couples TRBV29-1 to TRBJ1-2; 9 nucleotides match TRBD1. Per germline, CDR1 SQVTM and CDR2 ANQGSEA. The CDR3 extends over 16 amino acids. J lost 2 bases, V lost 2 bases, and 9 bases had no gene match. This chain's CDR3 is CSVESTPGQGNYGYTF. The DNA of the CDR3 is TGCAGCGTTGAATCCACCCCGGGACAGGGCAACTATGGCTACACCTTC.

The genes are TRBV28 and TRBJ1-2; unclear D gene. V was cut by 7 bases and J by 3 bases, with 6 bases left in between. This CDR3 has 11 residues. CDR1 is MDHEN, CDR2 SYDVKM, per germline. CDR3: CASTSHYGYTF. CDR3 DNA sequence: TGTGCCAGCACCTCCCACTATGGCTACACCTTC.

The V gene is TRBV25-1, the J gene TRBJ2-6, with 7 nucleotides matching TRBD2. The CDR3 runs to 16 residues. Germline loops: CDR1 MGHDK, CDR2 SYGVNS. The trim removed 2 bases at V and 0 bases at J, leaving 1 base unmatched. The CDR3 sequence: CASSEGGGSGANVLTF. For the CDR3, the DNA is TGTGCCAGCAGTGAAGGCGGGGGCTCTGGGGCCAACGTCCTGACTTTC. Together with reference TRBV25-1 and TRBJ2-6, the CDR3 gives the full variable domain: EADIYQTPRYLVIGTGKKITLECSQTMGHDKMYWYQQDPGMELHLIHYSYGVNSTEKGDLSSESTVSRIRTEHFPLTLESARPSHTSQYLCASSEGGGSGANVLTFGAGSRLTVL.

This chain uses TRBV7-8 with TRBJ2-7; TRBD2 matches at 9 bases. The CDR3 totals 17 residues. In germline, CDR1 is SGHVS, CDR2 FQNEAQ. With V trimmed by 5 bases and J by 1 base, 12 bases remained unmatched. For the CDR3, the DNA is TGTGCCAGCAGCCCAAGTGTAGCGGGAGTATTGTCCTACGAGCAGTACTTC. Translation: CASSPSVAGVLSYEQYF.

The CDR3 here is CASSLVGGYRTGNTIYF. The CDR3 region has the DNA TGTGCCAGCAGCTTAGTAGGGGGATATCGAACCGGAAACACCATATATTTT. The rearrangement uses TRBV11-2 and TRBJ1-3; weak D call: TRBD1 (6 bases). Per the germline V gene, CDR1 is SGHAT and CDR2 is FQNNGV. This CDR3 has 17 amino acids. Deletions cut 1 base from V and 4 bases from J, with 17 bases between. Full variable domain (outside the CDR3, taken from reference TRBV11-2 and TRBJ1-3): EAGVAQSPRYKIIEKRQSVAFWCNPISGHATLYWYQQILGQGPKLLIQFQNNGVVDDSQLPKDRFSAERLKGVDSTLKIQPAKLEDSAVYLCASSLVGGYRTGNTIYFGEGSWLTVV.

This chain joins TRBV19 and TRBJ2-1, with 8 positions matching TRBD1. The V gene end was trimmed by 6 bases and the J gene end by 2 bases; junction bases not matched to a gene: 3. The CDR3 sequence is 14 residues long. CDR1 is LNHDA, CDR2 SQIVND, per germline (reference sequence). This CDR3 is CASRGQVPYNEQFF. CDR3 nucleotide sequence: TGTGCCAGTAGGGGACAGGTCCCCTACAATGAGCAGTTCTTC.

Written as DNA, the CDR3 is TGCGCCAGCAGCCCTTCTGGAAAAGCGGGAGTAAATGAGCAGTTCTTC. This translates into CASSPSGKAGVNEQFF. The genes are TRBV5-1 and TRBJ2-1, with 8 bases aligning to TRBD2. Germline assignment: CDR1 SGHRS and CDR2 YFSETQ. The CDR3 is made up of 16 amino acids. V lost 4 bases, J lost 7 bases, and 13 bases stayed unmatched. The full variable domain, completed using reference TRBV5-1 and TRBJ2-1, is KAGVTQTPRYLIKTRGQQVTLSCSPISGHRSVSWYQQTPGQGLQFLFEYFSETQRNKGNFPGRFSGRQFSNSRSEMNVSTLELGDSALYLCASSPSGKAGVNEQFFGPGTRLTVL.

The V and J genes are TRBV6-1 and TRBJ2-3, with 10 positions matching TRBD2. Germline CDR1 reads MNHNS; CDR2 reads SASEGT. The ends lost 2 bases at V and 4 bases at J; junction bases unmatched: 6. This CDR3 contains 16 residues. The CDR3 region has the DNA TGTGCCAGCAGTGAACTGAGCGGGGGGGCCTCAGATACGCAGTATTTT. As protein: CASSELSGGASDTQYF.

The chain combines TRBV7-6 with TRBJ2-1, with D unclear. The CDR3 extends over 15 amino acids. Germline V lookup: CDR1 SGHVS, CDR2 FNYEAQ. Trimming took off 6 bases at V and 4 bases at J, with 16 bases between the two ends. The CDR3 is CASSPTPKNYNEQFF. The CDR3 DNA is TGTGCCAGCAGTCCGACACCCAAGAATTACAATGAGCAGTTCTTC.

V gene TRBV2 combines with J gene TRBJ2-1; tentative D call: TRBD2 (6 bases). CDR3 length: 15 residues. The germline V gene encodes CDR1 SNHLY and CDR2 FYNNEI. The ends were cut back, 0 bases at V and 2 bases at J, with 8 bases in the middle. CDR3 sequence reads: CASSEAEGPYNEQFF. The CDR3 region has the DNA TGTGCCAGCAGTGAAGCGGAGGGACCCTACAATGAGCAGTTCTTC.

DNA for the CDR3: TGTGCCAGCAGCCCAGGGGTCAGCGGGGTTGGCTACGAGCAGTACTTC. Translation: CASSPGVSGVGYEQYF. The chain is built from TRBV28 and TRBJ2-7, with D possibly TRBD2 on 7 matching bases. Germline assignment: CDR1 MDHEN and CDR2 SYDVKM. Trimming pared 6 bases from V and 3 bases from J, leaving 21 bases between. The CDR3 consists of 16 residues.

The chain has TRBV5-4 and TRBJ2-3; TRBD2 matches 8 bases. This CDR3 comprises 16 residues. After removal of 2 bases from V and 2 bases from J, the junction contained 7 bases not matched to a gene. CDR1 SGHNT and CDR2 YYREEE come from the germline V gene (reference sequence). The CDR3 region has the DNA TGTGCCAGCAGCTTTCCAGGTAGCGGGGCCACAGATACGCAGTATTTT. This codes for CASSFPGSGATDTQYF.

V is TRBV2 and J is TRBJ2-7, with a weak D call TRBD2 (6 bases). V was shortened by 4 bases and J by 3 bases, with 7 bases between the two germline ends. The CDR3 totals 12 residues. Germline-derived CDR1 and CDR2 are SNHLY and FYNNEI. The CDR3, as DNA: TGTGCCAGCAGTGGGGGAGGCTACGAGCAGTACTTC. This translates into CASSGGGYEQYF.

CDR3 loop: CASTQGGGHPDTQYF. In DNA form, the CDR3 reads TGTGCCAGCACCCAGGGGGGCGGACACCCAGATACGCAGTATTTT. V usage is TRBV6-5 and J usage is TRBJ2-3; a possible D gene is TRBD1 (7 bases). The CDR3 runs 15 residues. Germline assignment: CDR1 MNHEY and CDR2 SVGAGI. The V and J ends lost 7 bases and 4 bases respectively, with 18 bases between them.

The rearrangement links TRBV5-8 to TRBJ2-2; D possibly corresponds to TRBD2 (6 bases). The CDR3 covers 14 residues. Germline CDR1 is SGHTS and CDR2 is YDEGEE. V was trimmed by 10 bases and J by 0 bases, leaving 13 bases between them. The chain's CDR3 is CAGRLVPNTGELFF. Here the CDR3 DNA reads TGTGCCGGTCGACTAGTGCCGAACACCGGGGAGCTGTTTTTT.

This clone was recorded once. The V call is TRBV28, the J call TRBJ2-3; the D gene is possibly TRBD2 (6 bases). V shed 8 bases and J shed 0 bases, with 15 bases lying between them. Germline assignment: CDR1 MDHEN and CDR2 SYDVKM. This CDR3 is 15 amino acids long. Here the CDR3 DNA reads TGTGCCAGCCGGGGAGGACTCCTAAGCACAGATACGCAGTATTTT. Its protein is CASRGGLLSTDTQYF.

The chain links TRBV5-5 to TRBJ1-2, with TRBD1 as a possible D gene (6 bases). V was cut by 1 base and J by 6 bases, with 13 bases left in between. This CDR3 spans 14 amino acids. The germline CDR1 and CDR2 sequences are SGHKS and YYEKEE (reference sequence). Here the CDR3 DNA reads TGTGCCAGCAGCTTGTCTCCAGGGGCAAATGGCTACACCTTC. It codes for CASSLSPGANGYTF.

The gene calls are TRBV18 and TRBJ1-1; TRBD1 is a possible D gene (6 bases). The CDR3 runs 14 residues. Deletions cut 1 base from V and 0 bases from J, with 6 bases between. Germline lookup yields CDR1 KGHSH and CDR2 LQKENI. CDR3 coding DNA: TGTGCCAGCTCACCACAGGGGGTGAACACTGAAGCTTTCTTT. This encodes CASSPQGVNTEAFF. The entire variable domain, with the rest obtained from reference TRBV18 and TRBJ1-1, is as follows: NAGVMQNPRHLVRRRGQEARLRCSPMKGHSHVYWYRQLPEEGLKFMVYLQKENIIDESGMPKERFSAEFPKEGPSILRIQQVVRGDSAAYFCASSPQGVNTEAFFGQGTRLTVV.

This clone was counted once. The chain carries TRBV2 and TRBJ2-7; the match to TRBD2 covers 15 bases. The CDR3 covers 15 residues. Per the germline V gene, CDR1 is SNHLY and CDR2 is FYNNEI. Trimming at V came to 6 bases and at J to 5 bases, leaving 5 bases not matched to a gene. This CDR3 reads CASSGLAGGPHEQYF. CDR3 DNA sequence: TGTGCCAGCAGCGGACTAGCGGGAGGGCCCCACGAGCAGTACTTC.

V and J are TRBV10-3 and TRBJ2-5; 9 nucleotides line up with TRBD1. The V gene's germline CDR1 is ENHRY and CDR2 SYGVKD. V trimming: 3 bases; J trimming: 2 bases; junction bases outside the gene matches: 10. The CDR3 is made up of 17 amino acids. The DNA of the CDR3 is TGTGCCATCAGTGATTCCCTGGACAGGGGTGGGCAAGAGACCCAGTACTTC. Encoded protein: CAISDSLDRGGQETQYF.

The chain employs TRBV19 and TRBJ2-6; TRBD1 aligns across 10 bases. This CDR3 comprises 17 residues. Trimming at V came to 4 bases and at J to 3 bases, leaving 6 bases not matched to a gene. The germline V gene encodes CDR1 LNHDA and CDR2 SQIVND (reference sequence). CDR3 sequence reads: CASSTGTGVHGANVLTF. The CDR3 DNA sequence: TGTGCCAGTAGTACCGGGACAGGGGTCCATGGGGCCAACGTCCTGACTTTC. Supplemented by reference TRBV19 and TRBJ2-6, the full variable domain reads DGGITQSPKYLFRKEGQNVTLSCEQNLNHDAMYWYRQDPGQGLRLIYYSQIVNDFQKGDIAEGYSVSREKKESFPLTVTSAQKNPTAFYLCASSTGTGVHGANVLTFGAGSRLTVL.

The V call is TRBV5-4, the J call TRBJ2-3; 7 bases match TRBD2. CDR1 is SGHNT and CDR2 is YYREEE in the germline V gene (reference sequence). Trimming took 3 bases from V and 2 from J; bases not matched to a gene: 12. This CDR3 has 17 amino acids. CDR3 nucleotide sequence: TGTGCCAGCAGCTCCAGTCTAGCGGTGATAAACACAGATACGCAGTATTTT. The encoded protein is CASSSSLAVINTDTQYF.

This clone rates as medium-sized. CDR3: CASSQTSGSSYNEQFF. The CDR3 coding sequence is TGTGCCAGCAGCCAGACTAGCGGGAGCTCCTACAATGAGCAGTTCTTC. The V call is TRBV13, the J call TRBJ2-1; TRBD2 agrees at 12 bases. Germline V lookup: CDR1 PRHDT, CDR2 FYEKMQ (reference sequence). This CDR3 is 16 amino acids long. The V segment lost 5 bases and the J segment 0 bases; nucleotides outside the gene matches: 2. Full variable domain (missing parts from reference TRBV13 and TRBJ2-1): AAGVIQSPRHLIKEKRETATLKCYPIPRHDTVYWYQQGPGQDPQFLISFYEKMQSDKGSIPDRFSAQQFSDYHSELNMSSLELGDSALYFCASSQTSGSSYNEQFFGPGTRLTVL.

V is TRBV6-6 and J is TRBJ1-1; TRBD1 aligns across 8 bases. V shed 2 bases and J 1 base; nucleotides not matched to a gene: 3. The CDR3 runs 15 residues. Germline lookup yields CDR1 MNHNY and CDR2 SVGAGI (reference sequence). CDR3 DNA: TGTGCCAGCAGTTACCCAGGGGGCGGGAACACTGAAGCTTTCTTT. This encodes CASSYPGGGNTEAFF.

This clone was recorded only once. Because it lacks the conserved phenylalanine or tryptophan at the end, this CDR3 is likely a read error. The V call is TRBV19, the J call TRBJ2-2; D not certain. The germline V gene has CDR1 LNHDA and CDR2 SQIVND (reference sequence). Trimming stripped 3 bases from V and 6 bases from J, with 8 bases between. This CDR3 is 13 amino acids long. CDR3 region: CASSISLAGELFS. The CDR3 nucleotides are TGTGCCAGTAGTATTAGTCTGGCCGGGGAGCTGTTTTCT.

V and J are TRBV2 and TRBJ2-3; D perhaps matches TRBD2 (6 bases). The CDR3 length is 15 residues. The germline CDR1 and CDR2 sequences are SNHLY and FYNNEI. Trimming took 6 bases from V and 0 from J, leaving 13 bases between them. The CDR3 DNA reads TGTGCCAGCAGGGGGGACTGGGGGAGCACAGATACGCAGTATTTT. Translating gives CASRGDWGSTDTQYF. Filled out from reference TRBV2 and TRBJ2-3, the complete variable domain reads EPEVTQTPSHQVTQMGQEVILRCVPISNHLYFYWYRQILGQKVEFLVSFYNNEISEKSEIFDDQFSVERPDGSNFTLKIRSTKLEDSAMYFCASRGDWGSTDTQYFGPGTRLTVL.

The chain carries TRBV18 and TRBJ2-2; the match to TRBD1 covers 8 bases. This CDR3 comprises 16 residues. Germline-derived CDR1 and CDR2 are KGHSH and LQKENI. V shed 6 bases, J shed 2 bases, and the junction held 8 bases outside the gene matches. The CDR3 DNA follows: TGTGCCAGCTCCCCGAGACAGGGGTCTAACACCGGGGAGCTGTTTTTT. Amino acid sequence: CASSPRQGSNTGELFF.